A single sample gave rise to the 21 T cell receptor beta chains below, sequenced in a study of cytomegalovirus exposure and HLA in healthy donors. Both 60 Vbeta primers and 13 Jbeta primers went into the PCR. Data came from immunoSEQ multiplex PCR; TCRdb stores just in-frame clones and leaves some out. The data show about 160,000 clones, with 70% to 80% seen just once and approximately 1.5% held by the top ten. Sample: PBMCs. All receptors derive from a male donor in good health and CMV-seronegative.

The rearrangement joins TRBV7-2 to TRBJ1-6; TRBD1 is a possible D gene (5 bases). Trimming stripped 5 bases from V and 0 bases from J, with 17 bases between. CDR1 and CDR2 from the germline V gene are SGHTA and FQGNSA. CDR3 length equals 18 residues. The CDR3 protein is CASSRSGGRGSYNSPLHF. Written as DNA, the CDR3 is TGTGCCAGCAGCCGGAGCGGGGGACGTGGCTCCTATAATTCACCCCTCCACTTT.

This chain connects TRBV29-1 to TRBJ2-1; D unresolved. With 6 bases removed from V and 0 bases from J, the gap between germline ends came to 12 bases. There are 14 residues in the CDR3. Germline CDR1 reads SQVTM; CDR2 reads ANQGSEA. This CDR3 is CSVSRVSSYNEQFF. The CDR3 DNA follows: TGCAGCGTCTCCCGGGTGAGCTCCTACAATGAGCAGTTCTTC.

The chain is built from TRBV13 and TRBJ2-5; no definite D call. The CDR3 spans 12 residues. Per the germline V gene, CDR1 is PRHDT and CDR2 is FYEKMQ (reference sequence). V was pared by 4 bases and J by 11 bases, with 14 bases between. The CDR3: CASSSTSPEQYF. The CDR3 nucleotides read TGTGCCAGCAGCTCTACGAGCCCGGAGCAGTACTTC.

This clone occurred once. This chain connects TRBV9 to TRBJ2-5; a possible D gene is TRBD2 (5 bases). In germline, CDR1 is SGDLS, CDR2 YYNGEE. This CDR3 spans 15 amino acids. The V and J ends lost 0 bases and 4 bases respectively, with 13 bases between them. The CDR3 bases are TGTGCCAGCAGCGTAGGAGGGAATCTACGAGAGACCCAGTACTTC. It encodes CASSVGGNLRETQYF.

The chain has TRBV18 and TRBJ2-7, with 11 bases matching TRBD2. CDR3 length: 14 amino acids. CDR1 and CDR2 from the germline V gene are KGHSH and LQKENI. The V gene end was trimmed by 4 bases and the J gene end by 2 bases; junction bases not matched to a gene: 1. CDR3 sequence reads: CASSLAGGTYEQYF. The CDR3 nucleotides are TGTGCCAGCTCACTAGCGGGAGGGACCTACGAGCAGTACTTC.

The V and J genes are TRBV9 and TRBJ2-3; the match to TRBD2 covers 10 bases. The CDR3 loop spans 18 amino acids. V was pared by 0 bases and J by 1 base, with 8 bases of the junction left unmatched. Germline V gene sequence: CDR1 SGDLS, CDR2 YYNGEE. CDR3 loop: CASSVEAGGVWGTDTQYF. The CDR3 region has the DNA TGTGCCAGCAGCGTAGAAGCGGGAGGGGTTTGGGGCACAGATACGCAGTATTTT.

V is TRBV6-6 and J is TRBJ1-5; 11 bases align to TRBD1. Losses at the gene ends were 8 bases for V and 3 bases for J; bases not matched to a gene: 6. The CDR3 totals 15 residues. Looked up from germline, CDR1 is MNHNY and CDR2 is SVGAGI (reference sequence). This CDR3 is CASAWTGGINQPQHF. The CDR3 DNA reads TGTGCCAGCGCTTGGACAGGGGGCATCAATCAGCCCCAGCATTTT.

Written as DNA, the CDR3 is TGCGCCAGCAGCCGAACTGACAGACTCCAAGAGACCCAGTACTTC. This gives the protein CASSRTDRLQETQYF. The chain uses TRBV4-3 and TRBJ2-5; tentative D call: TRBD1 (5 bases). The CDR3 extends over 15 amino acids. Trimming took 4 bases from V and 1 from J, leaving 13 bases between them. Germline V gene lookup returns CDR1 LGHNA and CDR2 YSLEER.

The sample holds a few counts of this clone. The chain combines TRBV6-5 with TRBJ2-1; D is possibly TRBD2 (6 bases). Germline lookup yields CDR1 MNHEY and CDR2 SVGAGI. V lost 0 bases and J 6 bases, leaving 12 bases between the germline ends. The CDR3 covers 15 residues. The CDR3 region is CASSYSRDIGNEQFF. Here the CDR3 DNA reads TGTGCCAGCAGTTACTCGCGGGATATCGGCAATGAGCAGTTCTTC.

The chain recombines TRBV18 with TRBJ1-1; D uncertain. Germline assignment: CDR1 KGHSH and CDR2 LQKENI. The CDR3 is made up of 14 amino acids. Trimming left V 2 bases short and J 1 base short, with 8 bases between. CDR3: CASSPGLENTEAFF. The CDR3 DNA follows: TGTGCCAGCTCACCAGGCCTTGAGAACACTGAAGCTTTCTTT.

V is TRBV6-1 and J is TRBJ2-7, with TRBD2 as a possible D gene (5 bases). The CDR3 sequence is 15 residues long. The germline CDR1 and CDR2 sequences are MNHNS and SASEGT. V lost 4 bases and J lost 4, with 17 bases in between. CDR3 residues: CASSASGSSKYEQYF. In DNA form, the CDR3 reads TGTGCCAGCAGTGCCTCGGGGTCGAGTAAGTACGAGCAGTACTTC.

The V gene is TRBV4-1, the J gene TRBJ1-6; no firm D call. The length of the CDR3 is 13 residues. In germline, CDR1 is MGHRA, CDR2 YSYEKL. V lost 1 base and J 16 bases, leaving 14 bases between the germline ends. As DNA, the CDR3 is TGCGCCAGCAGCCAAGCACTCGATGTACCGCTCCACTTT. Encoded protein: CASSQALDVPLHF.

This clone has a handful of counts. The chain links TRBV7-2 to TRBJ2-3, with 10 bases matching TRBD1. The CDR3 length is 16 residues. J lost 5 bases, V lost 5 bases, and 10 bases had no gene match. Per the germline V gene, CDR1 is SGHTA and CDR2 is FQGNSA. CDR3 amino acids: CASSLTRDRGGDTQYF. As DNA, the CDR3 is TGTGCCAGCAGCCTAACGAGGGACAGGGGAGGAGATACGCAGTATTTT.

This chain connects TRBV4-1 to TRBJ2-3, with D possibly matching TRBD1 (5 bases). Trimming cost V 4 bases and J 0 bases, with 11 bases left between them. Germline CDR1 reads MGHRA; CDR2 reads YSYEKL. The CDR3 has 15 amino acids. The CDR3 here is CASSPYDSSTDTQYF. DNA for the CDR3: TGCGCCAGCAGCCCTTATGACAGTAGCACAGATACGCAGTATTTT.

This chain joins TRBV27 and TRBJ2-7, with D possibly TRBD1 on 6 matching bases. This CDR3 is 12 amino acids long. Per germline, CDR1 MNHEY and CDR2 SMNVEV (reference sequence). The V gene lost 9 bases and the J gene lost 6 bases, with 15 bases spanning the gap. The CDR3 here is CASGAGVREQYF. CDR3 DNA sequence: TGTGCCAGTGGCGCAGGGGTACGCGAGCAGTACTTC.

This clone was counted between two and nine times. CDR3 residues: CASSLAILAGDLEQFF. Here the CDR3 DNA reads TGTGCCAGCAGCTTAGCGATCCTAGCGGGAGATCTTGAGCAGTTCTTC. The chain carries TRBV7-9 and TRBJ2-1; 10 nucleotides line up with TRBD2. Germline V gene lookup returns CDR1 SEHNR and CDR2 FQNEAQ (reference sequence). J gave up 9 bases and V 0 bases, and 8 bases lay outside the gene matches. This CDR3 contains 16 residues.

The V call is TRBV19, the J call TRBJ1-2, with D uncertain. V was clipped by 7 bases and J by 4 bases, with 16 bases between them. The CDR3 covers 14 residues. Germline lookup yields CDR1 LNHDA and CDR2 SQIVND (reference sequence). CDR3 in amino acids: CASMDYGLFYGYTF. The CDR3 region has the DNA TGTGCCAGTATGGATTACGGGTTATTCTATGGCTACACCTTC.

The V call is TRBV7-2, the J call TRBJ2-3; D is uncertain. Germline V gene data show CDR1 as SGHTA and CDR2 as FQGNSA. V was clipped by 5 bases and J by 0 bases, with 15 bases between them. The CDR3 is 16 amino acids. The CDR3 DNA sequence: TGTGCCAGCAGCCTGGGCGCGTCCCTAAGCACAGATACGCAGTATTTT. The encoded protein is CASSLGASLSTDTQYF.

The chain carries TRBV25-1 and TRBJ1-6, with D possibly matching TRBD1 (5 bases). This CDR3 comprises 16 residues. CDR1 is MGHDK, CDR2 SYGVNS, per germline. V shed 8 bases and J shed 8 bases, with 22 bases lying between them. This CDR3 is CASAHSGTREYSPLHF. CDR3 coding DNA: TGTGCCAGCGCCCACAGCGGGACCCGTGAGTATTCACCCCTCCACTTT. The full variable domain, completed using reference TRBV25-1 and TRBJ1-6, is EADIYQTPRYLVIGTGKKITLECSQTMGHDKMYWYQQDPGMELHLIHYSYGVNSTEKGDLSSESTVSRIRTEHFPLTLESARPSHTSQYLCASAHSGTREYSPLHFGNGTRLTVT.

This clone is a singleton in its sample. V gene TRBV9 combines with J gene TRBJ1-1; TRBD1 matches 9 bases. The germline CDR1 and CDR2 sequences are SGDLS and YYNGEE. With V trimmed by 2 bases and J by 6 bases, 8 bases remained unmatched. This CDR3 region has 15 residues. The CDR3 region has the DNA TGTGCCAGCAGCGTCGCCTGGGACAGGGTATCTGAAGCTTTCTTT. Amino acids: CASSVAWDRVSEAFF. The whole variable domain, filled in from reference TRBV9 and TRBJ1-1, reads DSGVTQTPKHLITATGQRVTLRCSPRSGDLSVYWYQQSLDQGLQFLIQYYNGEERAKGNILERFSAQQFPDLHSELNLSSLELGDSALYFCASSVAWDRVSEAFFGQGTRLTVV.

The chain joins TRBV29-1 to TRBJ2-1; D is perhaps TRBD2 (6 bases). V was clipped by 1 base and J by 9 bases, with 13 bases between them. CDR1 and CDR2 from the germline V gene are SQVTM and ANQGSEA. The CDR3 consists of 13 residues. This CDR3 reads CSVEGPGSGEQFF. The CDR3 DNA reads TGCAGCGTTGAAGGGCCGGGTAGCGGTGAGCAGTTCTTC.